This section outlines one T cell receptor beta chain sequence together with its context. TCR beta VDJ and CDR3 profiling used genomic DNA as template. MiXCR was run by TCRdb on the reads, yielding one entry per CDR3 protein. In the table there are some 290,000 distinct CDR3 sequences, roughly 50% of which are singletons. The CDR3 has 13 residues. Trimming left V 8 bases short and J 5 bases short, with 15 bases between. Germline V lookup: CDR1 SGHTA, CDR2 FQGTGA. The data were taken from a study of CD8+CD57+ T cells in acquired aplastic anemia. The source material was sorted CD4+, CD8+, or CD8+CD57+ T cells (not recorded which) from PBMCs. The sequence was obtained from a human donor with severe aplastic anemia or a healthy control (not recorded which). V gene TRBV7-3 combines with J gene TRBJ2-5; no firm D call. For the CDR3, the DNA is TGTGCCAGCTCAAAGGGCCTAAGGGAGACCCAGTACTTC. Its protein is CASSKGLRETQYF.